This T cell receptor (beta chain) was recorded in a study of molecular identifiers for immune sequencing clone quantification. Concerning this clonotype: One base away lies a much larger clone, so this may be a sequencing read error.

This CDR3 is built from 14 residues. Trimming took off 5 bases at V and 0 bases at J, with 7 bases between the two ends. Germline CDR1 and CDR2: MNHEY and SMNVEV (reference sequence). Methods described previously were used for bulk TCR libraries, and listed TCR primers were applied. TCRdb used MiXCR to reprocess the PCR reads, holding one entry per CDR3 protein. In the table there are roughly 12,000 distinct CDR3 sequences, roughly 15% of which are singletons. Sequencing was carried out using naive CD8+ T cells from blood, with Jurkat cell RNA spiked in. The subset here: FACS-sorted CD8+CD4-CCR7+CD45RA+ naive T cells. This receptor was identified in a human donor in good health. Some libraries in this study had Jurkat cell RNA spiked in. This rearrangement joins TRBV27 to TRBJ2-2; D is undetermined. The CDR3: CASSVFPNTGELFF. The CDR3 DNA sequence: TGTGCCAGCAGTGTGTTTCCGAACACCGGGGAGCTGTTTTTT.